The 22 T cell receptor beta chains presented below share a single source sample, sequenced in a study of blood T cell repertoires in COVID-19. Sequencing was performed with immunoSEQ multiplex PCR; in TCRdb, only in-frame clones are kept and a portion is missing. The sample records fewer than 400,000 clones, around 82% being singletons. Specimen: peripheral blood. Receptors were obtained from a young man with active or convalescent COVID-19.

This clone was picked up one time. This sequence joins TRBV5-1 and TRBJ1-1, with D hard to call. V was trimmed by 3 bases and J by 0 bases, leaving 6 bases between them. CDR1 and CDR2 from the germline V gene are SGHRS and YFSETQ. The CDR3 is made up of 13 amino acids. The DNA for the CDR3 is TGCGCCAGCAGCTCCACACTGAACACTGAAGCTTTCTTT. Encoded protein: CASSSTLNTEAFF.

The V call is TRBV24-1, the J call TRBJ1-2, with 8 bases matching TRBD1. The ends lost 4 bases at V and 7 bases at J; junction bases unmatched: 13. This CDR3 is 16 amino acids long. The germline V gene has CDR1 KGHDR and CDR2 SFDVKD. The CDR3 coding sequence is TGTGCCACCAGTGAGGAAGCTCCTGGGACAGGATCTGGCTACACCTTC. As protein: CATSEEAPGTGSGYTF.

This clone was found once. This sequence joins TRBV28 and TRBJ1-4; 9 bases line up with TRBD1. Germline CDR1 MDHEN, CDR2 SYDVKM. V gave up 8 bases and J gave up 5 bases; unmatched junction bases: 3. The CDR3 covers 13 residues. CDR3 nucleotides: TGTGCCAGCGGGACAGGGTCCAATGAAAAACTGTTTTTT. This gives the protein CASGTGSNEKLFF.

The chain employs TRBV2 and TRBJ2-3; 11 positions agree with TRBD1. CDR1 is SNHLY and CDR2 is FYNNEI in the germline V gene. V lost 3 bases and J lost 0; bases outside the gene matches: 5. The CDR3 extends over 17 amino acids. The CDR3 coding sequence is TGTGCCAGCAGTGATCCGGGACAGGGGGTTAGCACAGATACGCAGTATTTT. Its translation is CASSDPGQGVSTDTQYF.

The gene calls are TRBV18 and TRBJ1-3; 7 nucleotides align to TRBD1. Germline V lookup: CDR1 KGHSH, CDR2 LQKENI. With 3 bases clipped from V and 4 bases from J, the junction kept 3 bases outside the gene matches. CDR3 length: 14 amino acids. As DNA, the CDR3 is TGTGCCAGCTCACCCGAGACAGGGGGAAACACCATATATTTT. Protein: CASSPETGGNTIYF.

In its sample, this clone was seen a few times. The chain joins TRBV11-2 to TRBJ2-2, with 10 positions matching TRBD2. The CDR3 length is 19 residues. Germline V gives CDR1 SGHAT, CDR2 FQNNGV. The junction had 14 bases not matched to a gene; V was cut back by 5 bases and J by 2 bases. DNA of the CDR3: TGTGCCAGCAGCGGCCCTAGCGGGAGAGGGTTGAGCAACACCGGGGAGCTGTTTTTT. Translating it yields CASSGPSGRGLSNTGELFF.

In DNA, the CDR3 is TGTGCCAGCAGCTTCCGAGTTACTAGCACAGATACGCAGTATTTT. Translated: CASSFRVTSTDTQYF. This rearrangement joins TRBV5-5 to TRBJ2-3; no definite D call. Between the trimmed V and J ends, which lost 2 bases and 0 bases, there was a span of 10 bases. This CDR3 comprises 15 residues. Germline V gene data show CDR1 as SGHKS and CDR2 as YYEKEE (reference sequence).

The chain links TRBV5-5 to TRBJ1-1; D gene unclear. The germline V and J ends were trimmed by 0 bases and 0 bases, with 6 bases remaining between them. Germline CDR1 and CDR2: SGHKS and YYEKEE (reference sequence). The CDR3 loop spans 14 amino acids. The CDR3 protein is CASSLDYMNTEAFF. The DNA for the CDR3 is TGTGCCAGCAGCTTGGATTATATGAACACTGAAGCTTTCTTT.

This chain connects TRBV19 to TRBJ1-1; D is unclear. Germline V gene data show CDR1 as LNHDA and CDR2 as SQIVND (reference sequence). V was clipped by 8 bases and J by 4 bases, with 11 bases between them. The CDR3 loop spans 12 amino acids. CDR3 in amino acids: CASSVRGTEAFF. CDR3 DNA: TGTGCCAGTTCCGTCCGGGGCACTGAAGCTTTCTTT.

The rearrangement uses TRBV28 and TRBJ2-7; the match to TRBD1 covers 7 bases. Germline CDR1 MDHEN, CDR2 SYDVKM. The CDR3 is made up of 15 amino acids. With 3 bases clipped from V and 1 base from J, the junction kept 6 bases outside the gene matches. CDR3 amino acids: CASSFPKGASYEQYF. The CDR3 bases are TGTGCCAGCAGTTTCCCCAAGGGGGCATCCTACGAGCAGTACTTC.

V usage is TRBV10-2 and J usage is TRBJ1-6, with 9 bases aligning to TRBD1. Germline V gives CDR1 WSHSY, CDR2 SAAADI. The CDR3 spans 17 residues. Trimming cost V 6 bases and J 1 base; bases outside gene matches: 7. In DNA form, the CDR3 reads TGCGCCAGCAGAGGACAGGGGAAGGGGTCCTATAATTCACCCCTCCACTTT. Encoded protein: CASRGQGKGSYNSPLHF.

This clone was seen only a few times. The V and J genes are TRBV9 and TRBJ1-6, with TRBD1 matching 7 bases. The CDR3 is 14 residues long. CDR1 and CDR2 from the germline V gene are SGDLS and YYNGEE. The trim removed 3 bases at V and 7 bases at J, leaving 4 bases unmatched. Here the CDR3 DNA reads TGTGCCAGCAGCGACAGGGGATTGAATTCACCCCTCCACTTT. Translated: CASSDRGLNSPLHF.

CDR3 sequence: CASSYLDRAETQYF. The CDR3 DNA reads as TGTGCCAGCAGTTATCTGGACAGGGCGGAGACCCAGTACTTC. The genes are TRBV6-2 or TRBV6-3 and TRBJ2-5, with 8 bases that match TRBD1. This CDR3 is 14 amino acids long. Germline CDR1 and CDR2: MNHEY and SVGEGT. J lost 5 bases, V lost 3 bases, and 5 bases had no gene match.

CDR3 amino acids: CASSLGDTRTSNQPQHF. In nucleotides, the CDR3 is TGTGCCAGCAGTTTAGGGGACACCCGCACCAGCAATCAGCCCCAGCATTTT. The V and J genes are TRBV28 and TRBJ1-5, with TRBD1 as a possible D gene (6 bases). This CDR3 has 17 residues. Germline-derived CDR1 and CDR2 are MDHEN and SYDVKM. Trimming removed 2 bases at V and 1 base at J, with 15 bases between.

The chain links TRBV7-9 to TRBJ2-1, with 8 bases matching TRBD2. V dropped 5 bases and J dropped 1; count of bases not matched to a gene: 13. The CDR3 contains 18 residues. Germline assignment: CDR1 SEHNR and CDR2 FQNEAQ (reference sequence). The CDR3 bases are TGTGCCAGCAGCCCCAACATTCGACTAGCGACGTCCTACAATGAGCAGTTCTTC. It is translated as CASSPNIRLATSYNEQFF.

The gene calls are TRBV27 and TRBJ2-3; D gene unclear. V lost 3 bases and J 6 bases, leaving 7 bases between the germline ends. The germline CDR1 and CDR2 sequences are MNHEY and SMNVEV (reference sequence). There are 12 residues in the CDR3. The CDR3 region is CASSFGWDTQYF. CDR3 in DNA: TGTGCCAGCAGTTTCGGGTGGGATACGCAGTATTTT.

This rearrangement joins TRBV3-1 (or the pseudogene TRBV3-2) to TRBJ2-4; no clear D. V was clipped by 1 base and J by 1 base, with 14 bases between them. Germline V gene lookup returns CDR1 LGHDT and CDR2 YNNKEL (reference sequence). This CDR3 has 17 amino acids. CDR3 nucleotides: TGTGCCAGCAGCCAAGGGGCCACCGCTCGGGCCAAAAACATTCAGTACTTC. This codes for CASSQGATARAKNIQYF.

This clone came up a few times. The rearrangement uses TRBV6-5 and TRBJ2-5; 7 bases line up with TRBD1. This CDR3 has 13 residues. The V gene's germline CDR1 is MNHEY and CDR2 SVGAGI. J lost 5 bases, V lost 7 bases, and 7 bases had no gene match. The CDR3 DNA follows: TGTGCCAGCAACCGACAGGGCCGGGAGACCCAGTACTTC. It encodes CASNRQGRETQYF.

The CDR3 region is CASSLSSGANVLTF. The CDR3 region has the DNA TGTGCCAGCAGCCTTAGCTCTGGGGCCAACGTCCTGACTTTC. V usage is TRBV11-3 and J usage is TRBJ2-6; D not resolved. The ends were cut back, 5 bases at V and 0 bases at J, with 5 bases in the middle. CDR1 SGHNT and CDR2 YENEEA come from the germline V gene. CDR3 length: 14 residues.

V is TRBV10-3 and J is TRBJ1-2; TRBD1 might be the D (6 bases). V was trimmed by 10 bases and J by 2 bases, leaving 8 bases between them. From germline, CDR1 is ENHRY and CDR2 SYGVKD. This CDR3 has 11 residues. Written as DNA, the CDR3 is TGTGCCAGTGGACAGAACTATGGCTACACCTTC. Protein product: CASGQNYGYTF.

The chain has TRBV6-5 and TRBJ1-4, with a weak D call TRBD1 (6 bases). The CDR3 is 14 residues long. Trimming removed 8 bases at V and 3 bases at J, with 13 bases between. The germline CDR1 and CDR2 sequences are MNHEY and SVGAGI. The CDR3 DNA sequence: TGTGCCAGCGCCTCAGGGGCTCCTAATGAAAAACTGTTTTTT. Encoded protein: CASASGAPNEKLFF.

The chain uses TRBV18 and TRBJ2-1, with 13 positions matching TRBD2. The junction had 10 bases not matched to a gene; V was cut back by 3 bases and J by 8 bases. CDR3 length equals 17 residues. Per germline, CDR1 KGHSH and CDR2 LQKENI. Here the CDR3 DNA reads TGTGCCAGCTCACCCCGCACCGGGACTAGCGGGGTAGATGAGCAGTTCTTC. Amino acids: CASSPRTGTSGVDEQFF.